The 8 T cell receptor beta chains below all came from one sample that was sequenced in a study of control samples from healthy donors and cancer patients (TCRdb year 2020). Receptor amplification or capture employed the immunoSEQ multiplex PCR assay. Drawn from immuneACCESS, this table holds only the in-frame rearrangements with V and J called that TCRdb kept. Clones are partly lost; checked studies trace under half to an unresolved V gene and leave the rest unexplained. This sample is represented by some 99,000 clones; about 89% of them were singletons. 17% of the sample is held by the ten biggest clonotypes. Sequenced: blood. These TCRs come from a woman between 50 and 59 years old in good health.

The CDR3 is CASSRTGGQGYGYTF. The CDR3 DNA is TGTGCCAGCAGCCGAACAGGGGGACAGGGGTATGGCTACACCTTC. The rearrangement links TRBV3-1 (or the pseudogene TRBV3-2) to TRBJ1-2, with 10 bases identical to TRBD1. CDR1 is LGHDT, CDR2 YNNKEL, per germline (reference sequence). V lost 4 bases and J lost 5; bases outside the gene matches: 7. The CDR3 is made up of 15 amino acids.

CDR3 sequence: CATSDFGGVSTDTQYF. In nucleotides, the CDR3 is TGTGCCACCAGTGATTTTGGTGGGGTTAGCACAGATACGCAGTATTTT. This rearrangement joins TRBV24-1 to TRBJ2-3; unclear D gene. Deletions cut 1 base from V and 0 bases from J, with 10 bases between. The CDR3 runs 16 residues. Per germline, CDR1 KGHDR and CDR2 SFDVKD.

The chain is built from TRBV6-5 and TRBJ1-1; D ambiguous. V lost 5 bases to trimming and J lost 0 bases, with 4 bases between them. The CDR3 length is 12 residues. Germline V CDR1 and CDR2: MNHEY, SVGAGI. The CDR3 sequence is CASSTMNTEAFF. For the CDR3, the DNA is TGTGCCAGCAGTACGATGAACACTGAAGCTTTCTTT.

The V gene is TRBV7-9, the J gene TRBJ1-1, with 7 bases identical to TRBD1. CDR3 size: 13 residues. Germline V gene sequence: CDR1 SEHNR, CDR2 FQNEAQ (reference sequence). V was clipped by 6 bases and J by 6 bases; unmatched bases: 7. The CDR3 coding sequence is TGTGCCAGCAGTCGAACAGGGGTCTCTGAAGCTTTCTTT. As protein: CASSRTGVSEAFF. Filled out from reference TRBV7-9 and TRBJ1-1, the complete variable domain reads DTGVSQNPRHKITKRGQNVTFRCDPISEHNRLYWYRQTLGQGPEFLTYFQNEAQLEKSRLLSDRFSAERPKGSFSTLEIQRTEQGDSAMYLCASSRTGVSEAFFGQGTRLTVV.

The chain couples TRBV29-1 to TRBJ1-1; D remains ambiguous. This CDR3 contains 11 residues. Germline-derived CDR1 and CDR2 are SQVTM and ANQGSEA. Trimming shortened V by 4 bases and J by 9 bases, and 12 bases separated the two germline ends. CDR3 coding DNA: TGCAGCGTTGCGGTGGAGCGGCAAGCTTTCTTT. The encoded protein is CSVAVERQAFF.

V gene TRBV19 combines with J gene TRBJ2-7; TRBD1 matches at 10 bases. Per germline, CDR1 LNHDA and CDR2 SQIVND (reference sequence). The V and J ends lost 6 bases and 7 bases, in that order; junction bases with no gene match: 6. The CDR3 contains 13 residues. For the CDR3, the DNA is TGTGCCAGTAGCACCAGACAGGGGGCTGAGCAGTACTTC. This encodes CASSTRQGAEQYF.

The CDR3 loop is CASSWQGASDYGYTF. DNA of the CDR3: TGTGCCAGCAGCTGGCAGGGGGCGTCGGACTATGGCTACACCTTC. This chain connects TRBV7-9 to TRBJ1-2, with 8 positions matching TRBD1. Germline V lookup: CDR1 SEHNR, CDR2 FQNEAQ (reference sequence). The length of the CDR3 is 15 residues. Trimming removed 4 bases from V and 3 bases from J; junction bases left unmatched: 7.

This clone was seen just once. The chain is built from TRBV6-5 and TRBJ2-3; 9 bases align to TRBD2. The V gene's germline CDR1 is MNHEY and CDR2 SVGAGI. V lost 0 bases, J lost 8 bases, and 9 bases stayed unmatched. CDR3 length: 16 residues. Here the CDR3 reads CASSYSTAGGQGTQYF. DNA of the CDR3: TGTGCCAGCAGTTACTCGACAGCGGGGGGCCAAGGTACGCAGTATTTT.